The clone carrying this T cell receptor (beta chain) was seen at least ten times. What it binds is unknown. The record originates from a study of glioma-infiltrating T cells. Findings and limits, study-wide: Tissue and blood shared very few CDR3 sequences. Gliomas, especially low-grade, showed above-expected tissue-blood divergence; non-neoplastic patients showed below.

The iRepertoire nested amplicon-rescue multiplex PCR amplified TCR alpha and beta CDR3s from RNA. Tissue mRNA or PBMC total RNA, about 85-400 ng, went into one-step reverse transcription and amplification. TCRdb itself ran the multiplex PCR reads through MiXCR, one entry per CDR3 protein. The sample shows around 99,000 distinct CDR3 sequences, less than 30% of them seen only once. Germline CDR1 reads SQVTM; CDR2 reads ANQGSEA. Trimming shortened V by 4 bases and J by 4 bases, and 11 bases separated the two germline ends. The CDR3 runs to 13 residues. This TCR was recovered from a human donor with low-grade glioma or glioblastoma, undergoing nonglioma brain surgery, or in good health (not recorded which). V is TRBV29-1 and J is TRBJ1-5; D remains ambiguous. Sequenced: glioma tissue, nonneoplastic brain tissue, or PBMCs (not recorded which). The CDR3 DNA follows: TGCAGCGTTGGGTCAGCGGGGAATCAGCCCCAGCATTTT. This gives the protein CSVGSAGNQPQHF.